What follows is one T cell receptor (beta chain) and its context. Assay: immunoSEQ multiplex PCR; the TCRdb copy retains only in-frame clones and omits some. The sample carries roughly 1 million clones, 75% to 85% recorded once. These data are taken from a study of shared clonotypes between healthy human individuals. The ends were cut back, 0 bases at V and 6 bases at J, with 11 bases in the middle. Germline V gives CDR1 MGHRA, CDR2 YSYEKL. The CDR3 extends over 15 amino acids. The TCR was taken from a young man in good health. Some clones in this sample may be carry-over from other donors' samples. The material sequenced was memory CD4+ T cells from PBMCs. As for subset: CD45RA-negative fraction. The chain uses TRBV4-1 and TRBJ2-2; a weak D match, TRBD2 (6 bases). CDR3: CASSQDGRGSGELFF. CDR3 nucleotides: TGCGCCAGCAGCCAAGATGGTCGGGGGTCCGGGGAGCTGTTTTTT.